Presented here are 26 T cell receptor beta chains from one specimen sequenced in a study of shared clonotypes between healthy human individuals. The assay was immunoSEQ multiplex PCR, and TCRdb's table has in-frame clones only and misses some. The sample yields over 2 million clones, approximately 94% seen once. Naive CD8 cells were CD45RO-negative, positively selected for CCR7, excluding terminally differentiated effector memory CD45RA+ cells. The sequenced sample was naive CD8+ T cells sorted from blood. The receptors were sampled from a man between 18 and 35 years old in good health.

The chain uses TRBV27 and TRBJ2-7; D not resolved. The ends were cut back, 4 bases at V and 0 bases at J, with 13 bases in the middle. Germline loops: CDR1 MNHEY, CDR2 SMNVEV (reference sequence). The CDR3 has 15 amino acids. The CDR3 coding sequence is TGTGCCAGCAGTTCTGAGGCATGGGGCTCCTACGAGCAGTACTTC. Translating gives CASSSEAWGSYEQYF.

The gene calls are TRBV29-1 and TRBJ2-1, with TRBD2 matching 11 bases. The CDR3 runs to 17 residues. J gave up 3 bases and V 4 bases, and 11 bases lay outside the gene matches. Germline V gives CDR1 SQVTM, CDR2 ANQGSEA. CDR3 sequence reads: CSVGASGTSGHYNEQFF. The DNA for the CDR3 is TGCAGCGTTGGGGCAAGCGGGACTAGCGGACACTACAATGAGCAGTTCTTC.

The V gene is TRBV27, the J gene TRBJ1-5; no reliable D call. Germline V gives CDR1 MNHEY, CDR2 SMNVEV (reference sequence). The CDR3 extends over 14 amino acids. The V end was cut by 8 bases, the J end by 5 bases, with 16 bases between. This CDR3 reads CASAILGSDQPQHF. The CDR3, as DNA: TGTGCCAGCGCCATCTTGGGGTCCGATCAGCCCCAGCATTTT.

The genes are TRBV14 and TRBJ2-7; D not certain. CDR1 and CDR2 from the germline V gene are SGHDN and FVKESK. The CDR3 totals 12 residues. Trimming stripped 2 bases from V and 2 bases from J, with 4 bases between. This chain's CDR3 is CASSQFTYEQYF. CDR3 coding DNA: TGTGCCAGCAGCCAATTCACCTACGAGCAGTACTTC.

The chain recombines TRBV28 with TRBJ1-2; TRBD1 aligns across 8 bases. The CDR3 extends over 15 amino acids. CDR1 and CDR2 (germline): MDHEN, SYDVKM. Trimming took 2 bases from V and 4 from J; bases not matched to a gene: 6. CDR3 region: CASSLVGTGFYGYTF. In DNA form, the CDR3 reads TGTGCCAGCAGTTTAGTCGGGACAGGTTTCTATGGCTACACCTTC.

A word on this clone: This sample also contains other DNA sequences that code for the same CDR3. The chain carries TRBV7-9 and TRBJ2-5, with D hard to call. Germline CDR1 SEHNR, CDR2 FQNEAQ (reference sequence). V lost 1 base, J lost 1 base, and 4 bases lay in between. This CDR3 spans 13 amino acids. This CDR3 is CASSLGSQETQYF. The CDR3 DNA sequence: TGTGCCAGCAGCTTAGGCAGCCAAGAGACCCAGTACTTC.

The chain recombines TRBV27 with TRBJ2-5; D ambiguous. The germline V and J ends were trimmed by 6 bases and 2 bases, with 4 bases remaining between them. Germline V gives CDR1 MNHEY, CDR2 SMNVEV (reference sequence). This CDR3 region has 11 residues. For the CDR3, the DNA is TGTGCCAGCAGCCATCAAGAGACCCAGTACTTC. It codes for CASSHQETQYF.

This clone was seen a single time. The CDR3 spells CASSPGQGQYQETQYF. The CDR3 nucleotides read TGCGCCAGCAGCCCAGGACAGGGCCAGTACCAAGAGACCCAGTACTTC. The genes are TRBV4-1 and TRBJ2-5; 8 nucleotides align to TRBD1. Germline loops: CDR1 MGHRA, CDR2 YSYEKL. CDR3 length equals 16 residues. The ends lost 4 bases at V and 0 bases at J; junction bases unmatched: 7.

Worth noting for this clone: Other DNA sequences within the sample encode an identical CDR3. This chain joins TRBV4-1 and TRBJ1-1; D not certain. Deletions cut 11 bases from V and 4 bases from J, with 14 bases between. The CDR3 totals 12 residues. CDR1 MGHRA and CDR2 YSYEKL come from the germline V gene. CDR3 nucleotides: TGCGCCTCTAGGACGGGAGGCACTGAAGCTTTCTTT. Its translation is CASRTGGTEAFF.

As regards this clone: This CDR3 is also generated by other DNA sequences in the sample. The chain links TRBV5-4 to TRBJ2-7; D not resolved. The CDR3 contains 12 residues. Germline V gives CDR1 SGHNT, CDR2 YYREEE (reference sequence). V gave up 1 base and J gave up 0 bases, with 2 bases separating them. The CDR3 DNA reads as TGTGCCAGCAGCTTGAGCTCCTACGAGCAGTACTTC. Translating gives CASSLSSYEQYF.

The chain employs TRBV7-9 and TRBJ2-5; 7 bases line up with TRBD2. Per the germline V gene, CDR1 is SEHNR and CDR2 is FQNEAQ (reference sequence). V gave up 2 bases and J gave up 2 bases; unmatched junction bases: 5. The CDR3 length is 15 residues. CDR3 coding DNA: TGTGCCAGCAGCTTACTACTAGCGCCTCAAGAGACCCAGTACTTC. This sequence encodes CASSLLLAPQETQYF.

The V and J genes are TRBV4-1 and TRBJ2-7, with TRBD1 matching 7 bases. The CDR3 consists of 16 residues. Trimming removed 1 base from V and 0 bases from J; junction bases left unmatched: 6. CDR1 is MGHRA and CDR2 is YSYEKL in the germline V gene. DNA of the CDR3: TGCGCCAGCAGCCAAGTAGGGGACAGTTTCTCCTACGAGCAGTACTTC. It translates to CASSQVGDSFSYEQYF.

This clone was seen only once. The gene calls are TRBV4-1 and TRBJ2-7; D remains ambiguous. V was cut by 0 bases and J by 3 bases, with 12 bases left in between. From germline, CDR1 is MGHRA and CDR2 YSYEKL. The CDR3 runs to 15 residues. The CDR3 protein is CASSQDPAPNYEQYF. Here the CDR3 DNA reads TGCGCCAGCAGCCAAGATCCGGCCCCTAACTACGAGCAGTACTTC.

The chain couples TRBV4-1 to TRBJ2-7; possible D gene TRBD2, 5 bases. CDR1 is MGHRA and CDR2 is YSYEKL in the germline V gene. Trimming pared 4 bases from V and 2 bases from J, leaving 15 bases between. The CDR3 has 15 residues. The CDR3 spells CASSPRADLPYEQYF. The DNA of the CDR3 is TGCGCCAGCAGCCCCCGAGCGGATCTACCCTACGAGCAGTACTTC.

This clone was detected only once. The gene calls are TRBV10-3 and TRBJ2-1, with D possibly matching TRBD2 (5 bases). The CDR3 spans 15 residues. Trimming removed 3 bases from V and 3 bases from J, with 12 bases in between. CDR1 and CDR2 from the germline V gene are ENHRY and SYGVKD. DNA of the CDR3: TGTGCCATCAGTGACCCGGCAAGCGGCTACAATGAGCAGTTCTTC. Amino acids: CAISDPASGYNEQFF.

Only one count was recorded for this clone. The chain links TRBV10-3 to TRBJ2-7; D is perhaps TRBD2 (6 bases). The CDR3 totals 15 residues. The V end lost 0 bases, the J end lost 0 bases, and 9 bases lay between the germline ends. The V gene's germline CDR1 is ENHRY and CDR2 SYGVKD. The CDR3 DNA sequence: TGTGCCATCAGTGAGTCAGCTAGCGACTCCTACGAGCAGTACTTC. This encodes CAISESASDSYEQYF.

This chain connects TRBV9 to TRBJ1-1; D call uncertain. V was trimmed by 3 bases and J by 0 bases, leaving 9 bases between them. Germline V CDR1 and CDR2: SGDLS, YYNGEE. There are 14 residues in the CDR3. The CDR3 reads CASSARVLNTEAFF. CDR3 nucleotide sequence: TGTGCCAGCAGCGCCCGGGTTTTGAACACTGAAGCTTTCTTT.

The rearrangement links TRBV7-9 to TRBJ2-7; TRBD2 matches at 10 bases. Per the germline V gene, CDR1 is SEHNR and CDR2 is FQNEAQ (reference sequence). The trim removed 4 bases at V and 4 bases at J, leaving 10 bases unmatched. The length of the CDR3 is 16 residues. CDR3 in amino acids: CASSSSGRDGLYEQYF. The CDR3 nucleotides read TGTGCCAGCAGCTCTAGCGGGAGAGACGGTCTATACGAGCAGTACTTC.

This chain uses TRBV28 with TRBJ2-3; 8 bases are shared with TRBD2. J lost 2 bases, V lost 3 bases, and 10 bases had no gene match. This CDR3 comprises 17 residues. CDR1 and CDR2 (germline): MDHEN, SYDVKM. In nucleotides, the CDR3 is TGTGCCAGCAGTTTGATGGGTATAGCGGGGAACACAGATACGCAGTATTTT. Protein: CASSLMGIAGNTDTQYF.

In this sample, this clone turned up once. This chain links TRBV9 with TRBJ2-1, with D unclear. V was trimmed by 0 bases and J by 4 bases, leaving 14 bases between them. Germline V gene data show CDR1 as SGDLS and CDR2 as YYNGEE. The CDR3 spans 16 residues. The CDR3 protein is CASSVEGSAAYNEQFF. The CDR3 bases are TGTGCCAGCAGCGTAGAGGGCAGCGCGGCATACAATGAGCAGTTCTTC.

The CDR3 DNA follows: TGTGCCAGCAGCTTGGAACAGGTCTACAATGAGCAGTTCTTC. It translates to CASSLEQVYNEQFF. The rearrangement uses TRBV5-6 and TRBJ2-1; TRBD1 might be the D (5 bases). V lost 0 bases and J 3 bases, leaving 7 bases between the germline ends. This CDR3 region has 14 residues. CDR1 SGHDT and CDR2 YYEEEE come from the germline V gene. The full variable domain, with the rest looked up from reference TRBV5-6 and TRBJ2-1, is DAGVTQSPTHLIKTRGQQVTLRCSPKSGHDTVSWYQQALGQGPQFIFQYYEEEERQRGNFPDRFSGHQFPNYSSELNVNALLLGDSALYLCASSLEQVYNEQFFGPGTRLTVL.

CDR3: CAGLRGSNEKLFF. In nucleotides, the CDR3 is TGCGCCGGCCTAAGGGGGTCTAATGAAAAACTGTTTTTT. This sequence joins TRBV10-1 and TRBJ1-4, with D possibly matching TRBD1 (6 bases). CDR3 size: 13 residues. V was shortened by 11 bases and J by 3 bases, with 13 bases between the two germline ends. Germline V gene data show CDR1 as WNHNN and CDR2 as SYGVQD (reference sequence).

This chain connects TRBV21-1 to TRBJ2-1; the table assigns TRBD2, which was not confirmed against the DNA. TRBV21-1 is assigned pseudogene status. The CDR3 loop spans 16 amino acids. CDR3 nucleotides: TGTGCCAGCAGCATCCTGGGACTAGCGGGAGACAATGAGCAGTTCTTC. This translates into CASSILGLAGDNEQFF.

The chain uses TRBV2 and TRBJ2-1; 7 positions agree with TRBD1. The CDR3 loop spans 13 amino acids. V was pared by 8 bases and J by 6 bases, with 7 bases of the junction left unmatched. Germline values: CDR1 SNHLY, CDR2 FYNNEI. The CDR3 nucleotides read TGTGCCAGCGGGAAACGGGACAGCAATGAGCAGTTCTTC. This sequence encodes CASGKRDSNEQFF.

CDR3 sequence (DNA): TGTGCCAGCAGCTCCCCCCGGGACCACCACTTCGGAACAGATACGCAGTATTTT. This sequence encodes CASSSPRDHHFGTDTQYF. The rearrangement links TRBV7-9 to TRBJ2-3; D tentatively fits TRBD1 or TRBD2 (5 bases each). Germline loops: CDR1 SEHNR, CDR2 FQNEAQ (reference sequence). Trimming took 4 bases from V and 3 from J, leaving 23 bases between them. The CDR3 length is 18 residues.

In the case of this clone: The sample contains more than one DNA sequence encoding this CDR3. The gene calls are TRBV27 and TRBJ2-1; 7 nucleotides match TRBD2. The germline CDR1 and CDR2 sequences are MNHEY and SMNVEV (reference sequence). There are 14 residues in the CDR3. The J segment lost 4 bases and the V segment lost 2 bases, leaving 2 bases of the junction unmatched. This CDR3 reads CASSLAGEYNEQFF. The DNA for the CDR3 is TGTGCCAGCAGTTTAGCGGGAGAGTACAATGAGCAGTTCTTC.